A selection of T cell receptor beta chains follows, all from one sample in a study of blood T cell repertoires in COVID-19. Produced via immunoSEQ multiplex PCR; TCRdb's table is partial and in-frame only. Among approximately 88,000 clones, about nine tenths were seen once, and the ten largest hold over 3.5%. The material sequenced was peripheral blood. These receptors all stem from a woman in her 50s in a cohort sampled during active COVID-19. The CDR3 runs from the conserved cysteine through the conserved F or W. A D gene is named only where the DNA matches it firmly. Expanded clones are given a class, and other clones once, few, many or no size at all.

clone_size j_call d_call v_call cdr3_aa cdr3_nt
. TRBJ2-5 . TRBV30 CAWTGNNQETQYF TGTGCCTGGACAGGGAATAACCAAGAGACCCAGTACTTC
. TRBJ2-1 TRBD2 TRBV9 CASSPGRGRAFDEQFF TGTGCCAGCAGCCCGGGACGGGGGAGGGCTTTCGATGAGCAGTTCTTC
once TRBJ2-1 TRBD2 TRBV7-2 CASSLVSGGGRNEQFF TGTGCCAGCAGCTTAGTGAGCGGGGGGGGCCGGAATGAGCAGTTCTTC
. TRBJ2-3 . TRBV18 CASSPGVAGGTDTQYF TGTGCCAGCTCACCAGGGGTGGCAGGGGGCACAGATACGCAGTATTTT
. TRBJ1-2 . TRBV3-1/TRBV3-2 CASSQAEVGYTF TGTGCCAGCAGCCAAGCGGAGGTAGGCTACACCTTC
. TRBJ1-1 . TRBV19 CASIWGGTEAFF TGTGCCAGTATTTGGGGGGGGACTGAAGCTTTCTTT
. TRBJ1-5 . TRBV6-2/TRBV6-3 CASSYARSSQPQHF TGTGCCAGCAGTTATGCCCGGTCGAGTCAGCCCCAGCATTTT
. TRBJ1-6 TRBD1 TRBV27 CASSLGQGFNSPLHF TGTGCCAGCAGTTTAGGACAGGGGTTTAATTCACCCCTCCACTTT
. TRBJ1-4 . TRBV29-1 CSVEGGGLEKLFF TGCAGCGTTGAAGGGGGGGGGCTCGAAAAACTGTTTTTT
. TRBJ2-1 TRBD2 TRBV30 CAWYRGGAWGEQFF TGTGCCTGGTACCGCGGGGGGGCCTGGGGTGAGCAGTTCTTC
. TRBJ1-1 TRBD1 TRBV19 CASRPTGGTGAAPGEAFF TGTGCCAGTAGACCCACAGGGGGGACAGGGGCCGCCCCTGGCGAAGCTTTCTTT
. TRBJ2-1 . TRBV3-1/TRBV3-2 CASSQDSRSKQFF TGTGCCAGCAGCCAAGATTCACGGTCGAAGCAGTTCTTC
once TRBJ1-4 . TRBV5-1 CASSQDSRVEKLFF TGCGCCAGCAGCCAGGACAGTCGGGTCGAAAAACTGTTTTTT
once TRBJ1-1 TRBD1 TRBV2 CASGGQGASPRAEAFF TGTGCCAGCGGGGGACAGGGGGCGTCCCCCAGAGCTGAAGCTTTCTTT
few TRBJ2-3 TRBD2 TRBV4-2 CASSQDAGGSPDTQYF TGTGCCAGCAGCCAAGACGCGGGGGGTTCGCCAGATACGCAGTATTTT
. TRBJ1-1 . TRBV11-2 CASSAGGLGNTEAFF TGTGCCAGCAGCGCCGGGGGTTTGGGGAACACTGAAGCTTTCTTT
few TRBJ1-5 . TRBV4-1 CASSQEEQYNQPQHF TGCGCCAGCAGCCAAGAAGAACAGTACAATCAGCCCCAGCATTTT
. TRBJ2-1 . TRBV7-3 CASSLGPGYNEQFF TGTGCCAGCAGCTTGGGGCCAGGGTACAATGAGCAGTTCTTC
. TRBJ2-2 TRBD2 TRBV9 CASSATGLAGDGELFF TGTGCCAGCAGCGCAACGGGACTAGCGGGGGACGGGGAGCTGTTTTTT
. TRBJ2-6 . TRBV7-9 CASSETGFVAGANVLTF TGTGCCAGCAGCGAGACAGGCTTCGTGGCTGGGGCCAACGTCCTGACTTTC
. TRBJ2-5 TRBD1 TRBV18 CASSPGQGGSETQYF TGTGCCAGCTCACCGGGACAGGGCGGCTCGGAGACCCAGTACTTC
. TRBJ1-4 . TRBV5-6 CASSSRDTGNEKLFF TGTGCCAGCAGCTCCCGGGACACGGGGAATGAAAAACTGTTTTTT
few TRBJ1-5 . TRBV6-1 CASSEVSSRSNQPQHF TGTGCCAGCAGTGAAGTTTCTTCCAGGAGCAATCAGCCCCAGCATTTT
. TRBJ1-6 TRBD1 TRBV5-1 CASSPQPPGQGISPLHF TGCGCCAGCAGCCCTCAACCACCGGGACAGGGAATTTCACCCCTCCACTTT
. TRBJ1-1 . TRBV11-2 CASSRPAGREAFF TGTGCCAGCAGCCGACCCGCGGGCAGGGAAGCTTTCTTT
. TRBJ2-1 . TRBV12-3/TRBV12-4 CASSFLSGNEQFF TGTGCCAGCAGTTTTCTGTCCGGGAATGAGCAGTTCTTC
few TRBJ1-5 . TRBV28 CASSPLRGGGGQPQHF TGTGCCAGCAGTCCCCTCCGGGGGGGAGGGGGTCAGCCCCAGCATTTT
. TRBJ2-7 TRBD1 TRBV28 CASWDRVHEQYF TGTGCCAGCTGGGACAGGGTTCACGAGCAGTACTTC
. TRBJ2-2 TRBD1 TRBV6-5 CASKWTGGTGELFF TGTGCCAGCAAATGGACAGGGGGAACCGGGGAGCTGTTTTTT
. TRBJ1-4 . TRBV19 CASSIRQIATNEKLFF TGTGCCAGTAGTATCCGACAGATTGCAACTAATGAAAAACTGTTTTTT
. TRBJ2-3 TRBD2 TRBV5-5 CASSLGLAGGPLDTQYF TGTGCCAGCAGCTTGGGACTAGCGGGAGGACCCCTAGATACGCAGTATTTT
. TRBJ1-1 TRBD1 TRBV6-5 CASRTGESGTEAFF TGTGCCAGCAGGACAGGGGAGAGCGGCACTGAAGCTTTCTTT
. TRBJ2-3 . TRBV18 CASSPDSADTQYF TGTGCCAGCTCACCTGACAGCGCAGATACGCAGTATTTT
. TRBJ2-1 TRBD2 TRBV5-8 CASSFVLAGGFNEQFF TGTGCCAGCAGCTTCGTTCTAGCGGGAGGCTTCAATGAGCAGTTCTTC
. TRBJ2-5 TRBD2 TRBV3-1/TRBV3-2 CASSHTMGTSGSDEYF TGTGCCAGCAGCCACACCATGGGGACTAGCGGGTCGGATGAGTACTTC
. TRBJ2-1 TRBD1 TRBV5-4 CASSEAVGTDAYNEQFF TGTGCCAGCAGCGAGGCGGTGGGGACAGATGCCTACAATGAGCAGTTCTTC
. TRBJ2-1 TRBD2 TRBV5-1 CASSPPGTSWGSFF TGCGCCAGCAGCCCCCCGGGGACTAGTTGGGGATCATTCTTC
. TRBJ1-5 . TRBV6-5 CASRTTGRNQPQHF TGTGCCAGCAGAACCACAGGGCGGAATCAGCCCCAGCATTTT
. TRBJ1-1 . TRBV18 CASSPGGLTGPYLMAFF TGTGCCAGCTCACCAGGGGGCCTAACGGGACCCTATCTGATGGCTTTCTTT
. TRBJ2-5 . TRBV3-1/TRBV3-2 CASSPNRETQYF TGTGCCAGCAGCCCTAACAGGGAGACCCAGTACTTC
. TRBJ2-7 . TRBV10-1 CASRDGLRRGCNEQYF TGCGCCAGCAGGGACGGTCTGCGGAGAGGGTGCAACGAGCAGTACTTC
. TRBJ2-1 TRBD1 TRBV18 CASSPNTGTGVYNEQFF TGTGCCAGCTCACCAAATACCGGGACAGGGGTCTACAATGAGCAGTTCTTC
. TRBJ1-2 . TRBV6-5 CASRAGGGYGYTF TGTGCCAGCAGGGCGGGGGGTGGCTATGGCTACACCTTC
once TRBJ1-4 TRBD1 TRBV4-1 CASSHRSGQFIPATNEKLFF TGCGCCAGCAGCCACAGGTCGGGACAGTTTATACCAGCAACTAATGAAAAACTGTTTTTT
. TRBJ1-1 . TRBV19 CASTGFATEAFF TGTGCCAGTACAGGGTTCGCCACTGAAGCTTTCTTT